The entry below describes one T cell receptor (beta chain). A sample-barcoded 5' primer and a J-beta primer mix were used in a second PCR of about 6 to 12 cycles. TCRdb analysed the 5' RACE reads with MiXCR anew, one entry per CDR3 protein. The sample records hundreds of thousands of distinct CDR3 sequences, 22% being singletons. This entry belongs to a study of blood T cells in healthy people across ages. The sequencing input was blood. This receptor was taken from a man aged 65-85 years in good health.

This CDR3 is CASSGGGRAFADTQYF. Here the CDR3 DNA reads TGCGCCAGCTCGGGCGGTGGCAGGGCTTTTGCAGATACGCAGTATTTT. The chain links TRBV5-1 to TRBJ2-3; the D gene is possibly TRBD1 (5 bases). Trimming removed 7 bases at V and 4 bases at J, with 22 bases between. The V gene's germline CDR1 is SGHRS and CDR2 YFSETQ. The length of the CDR3 is 16 residues.